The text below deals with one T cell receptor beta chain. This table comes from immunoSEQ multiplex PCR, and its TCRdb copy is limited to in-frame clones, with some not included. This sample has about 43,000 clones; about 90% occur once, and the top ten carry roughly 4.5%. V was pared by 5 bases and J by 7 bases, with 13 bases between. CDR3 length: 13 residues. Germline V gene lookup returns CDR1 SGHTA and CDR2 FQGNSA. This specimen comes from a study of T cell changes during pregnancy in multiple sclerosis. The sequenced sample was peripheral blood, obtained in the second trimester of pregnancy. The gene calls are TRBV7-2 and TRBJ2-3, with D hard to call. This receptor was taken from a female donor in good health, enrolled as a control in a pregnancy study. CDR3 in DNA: TGTGCCAGCAGCACTGGAGTTCGGAATACGCAGTATTTT. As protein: CASSTGVRNTQYF.